Listed here are 26 T cell receptor beta chains from one sample, sequenced in a study of CD8+ T cells in alopecia areata. Extracted RNA was reverse transcribed into cDNA, the sequencing template. The repertoire was sequenced with immunoSEQ multiplex PCR; TCRdb's copy has only in-frame clones and lacks some. Of 190,000 or so clones in the sample, around 60% were seen once. Treatment specified: oral pan-JAK inhibitor, 5-10 mg twice daily. The sequencing used CD8+ T cells sorted from blood, collected at week 24, from a patient treated with tofacitinib. The origin of the receptors is a human donor with alopecia areata.

V and J are TRBV5-1 and TRBJ2-5; TRBD2 aligns across 12 bases. The CDR3 runs 17 residues. The germline gives CDR1 SGHRS, CDR2 YFSETQ. The V segment lost 1 base and the J segment 0 bases; nucleotides outside the gene matches: 4. The CDR3 protein is CASSLWRLAGDQETQYF. Written as DNA, the CDR3 is TGCGCCAGCAGCTTGTGGAGACTAGCGGGGGACCAAGAGACCCAGTACTTC.

The CDR3 bases are TGTGCCACCAACCCGGGACAGGCAAAGGAGGAGCAGTACTTC. Amino acids: CATNPGQAKEEQYF. The chain has TRBV15 and TRBJ2-7, with 8 bases aligning to TRBD1. This CDR3 is 14 amino acids long. V lost 7 bases and J lost 7; bases outside the gene matches: 12. Germline CDR1 and CDR2: LNHNV and YYDKDF (reference sequence). Together with reference TRBV15 and TRBJ2-7, the CDR3 gives the full variable domain: DAMVIQNPRYQVTQFGKPVTLSCSQTLNHNVMYWYQQKSSQAPKLLFHYYDKDFNNEADTPDNFQSRRPNTSFCFLDIRSPGLGDTAMYLCATNPGQAKEEQYFGPGTRLTVT.

The chain carries TRBV2 and TRBJ1-2; D remains ambiguous. The CDR3 is 12 amino acids. Germline V lookup: CDR1 SNHLY, CDR2 FYNNEI. The V end lost 10 bases, the J end lost 5 bases, and 14 bases lay between the germline ends. The CDR3 bases are TGTGCCACCAACCGGAGGGTTTATGGCTACACCTTC. This gives the protein CATNRRVYGYTF.

V and J are TRBV30 and TRBJ2-7; D is unresolved. This CDR3 is built from 12 residues. The V end lost 2 bases, the J end lost 1 base, and 6 bases lay between the germline ends. Germline values: CDR1 GTSNPN, CDR2 SVGIG (reference sequence). CDR3 nucleotide sequence: TGTGCCTGGAGTATGACTTCCTACGAGCAGTACTTC. It yields the protein CAWSMTSYEQYF.

The rearrangement uses TRBV5-1 and TRBJ2-7, with TRBD1 matching over 7 bases. Trimming at V came to 4 bases and at J to 0 bases, leaving 7 bases not matched to a gene. The CDR3 loop spans 15 amino acids. The germline CDR1 and CDR2 sequences are SGHRS and YFSETQ. CDR3 nucleotides: TGCGCCAGCAGCCGAGGACGGGACAGCTCCTACGAGCAGTACTTC. Its protein is CASSRGRDSSYEQYF.

This clone has just one count. CDR3 loop: CASSQVGNTIYF. In DNA, the CDR3 is TGCGCCAGCAGCCAAGTCGGAAACACCATATATTTT. The chain carries TRBV4-1 and TRBJ1-3; D is unclear. Germline-derived CDR1 and CDR2 are MGHRA and YSYEKL. The CDR3 is made up of 12 amino acids. V was clipped by 1 base and J by 4 bases, with 2 bases between them.

The chain links TRBV14 to TRBJ2-1; no clear D. The germline gives CDR1 SGHDN, CDR2 FVKESK. V was trimmed by 4 bases and J by 4 bases, leaving 11 bases between them. This CDR3 contains 14 residues. The CDR3 is CASSLAGTYNEQFF. The CDR3 DNA reads as TGTGCCAGCAGCCTCGCTGGAACTTACAATGAGCAGTTCTTC.

Concerning this clone itself: The same CDR3 also results from other DNA sequences found in this sample. This sequence joins TRBV4-1 and TRBJ1-2; 8 positions match TRBD1. V was pared by 2 bases and J by 8 bases, with 4 bases of the junction left unmatched. The CDR3 has 13 amino acids. Per germline, CDR1 MGHRA and CDR2 YSYEKL. CDR3 sequence reads: CASSQRTGYGYTF. CDR3 in DNA: TGCGCCAGCAGCCAACGGACAGGGTACGGCTACACCTTC.

The V and J genes are TRBV30 and TRBJ1-2; D is perhaps TRBD1 (5 bases). Germline-derived CDR1 and CDR2 are GTSNPN and SVGIG (reference sequence). V was trimmed by 3 bases and J by 4 bases, leaving 15 bases between them. This CDR3 contains 14 residues. Written as DNA, the CDR3 is TGTGCCTGGAGGGGAGGGTCCCAGGGCTATGGCTACACCTTC. Its protein product is CAWRGGSQGYGYTF.

The chain carries TRBV9 and TRBJ2-1, with D possibly being TRBD1 (5 bases). Trimming cost V 3 bases and J 9 bases, with 7 bases left between them. The CDR3 is made up of 11 amino acids. Per germline, CDR1 SGDLS and CDR2 YYNGEE. The CDR3 is CASSEGFEQFF. CDR3 DNA sequence: TGTGCCAGCAGCGAGGGGTTTGAGCAGTTCTTC.

This clone appeared a single time. This rearrangement joins TRBV5-6 to TRBJ1-2, with 7 bases that match TRBD1. V trimming: 2 bases; J trimming: 2 bases; junction bases outside the gene matches: 3. The length of the CDR3 is 14 residues. Germline CDR1 and CDR2: SGHDT and YYEEEE. The CDR3 coding sequence is TGTGCCAGCAGCTTTGGGACAGCCAACTATGGCTACACCTTC. Translating it yields CASSFGTANYGYTF.

Regarding this clone: The sample has other DNA sequences that encode this CDR3 too. The J gene is TRBJ1-2, the V gene TRBV9; D is undetermined. Germline V gene data show CDR1 as SGDLS and CDR2 as YYNGEE. The ends were cut back, 0 bases at V and 8 bases at J, with 8 bases in the middle. The CDR3 totals 12 residues. The CDR3 sequence is CASSVGNGGYTF. The CDR3 nucleotides read TGTGCCAGCAGCGTAGGAAACGGAGGCTACACCTTC.

V gene TRBV15 combines with J gene TRBJ2-4; D is undetermined. V lost 8 bases and J 2 bases, leaving 13 bases between the germline ends. This CDR3 comprises 14 residues. The germline V gene encodes CDR1 LNHNV and CDR2 YYDKDF (reference sequence). In DNA, the CDR3 is TGTGCCACCGGGGATCTAAAACCCAAAAACATTCAGTACTTC. It translates to CATGDLKPKNIQYF.

This clone was counted a single time. The chain carries TRBV27 and TRBJ2-7; D might be TRBD1 or TRBD2, each matching 5 bases. Germline V lookup: CDR1 MNHEY, CDR2 SMNVEV (reference sequence). The CDR3 contains 12 residues. Trimming took off 4 bases at V and 7 bases at J, with 11 bases between the two ends. As DNA, the CDR3 is TGTGCCAGCAGTTACCGGGGCGGGGAGCAGTACTTC. The encoded protein is CASSYRGGEQYF.

This clone was seen more than once but under ten times. The V call is TRBV5-1, the J call TRBJ2-7, with D possibly TRBD1 on 6 matching bases. V was cut by 0 bases and J by 6 bases, with 16 bases left in between. The V gene's germline CDR1 is SGHRS and CDR2 YFSETQ. CDR3 size: 15 residues. The CDR3 sequence: CASSLAGVWGREQYF. The CDR3 DNA is TGCGCCAGCAGCTTGGCTGGAGTTTGGGGGCGCGAGCAGTACTTC. The complete variable domain, with remaining parts taken from reference TRBV5-1 and TRBJ2-7, reads KAGVTQTPRYLIKTRGQQVTLSCSPISGHRSVSWYQQTPGQGLQFLFEYFSETQRNKGNFPGRFSGRQFSNSRSEMNVSTLELGDSALYLCASSLAGVWGREQYFGPGTRLTVT.

This chain connects TRBV27 to TRBJ1-2; D is unclear. V shed 10 bases and J shed 2 bases, with 14 bases lying between them. This CDR3 has 13 amino acids. CDR1 and CDR2 (germline): MNHEY, SMNVEV (reference sequence). The CDR3 DNA sequence: TGTGCCACCGGGCCAGTGGTGAACTATGGCTACACCTTC. Its protein product is CATGPVVNYGYTF.

V usage is TRBV27 and J usage is TRBJ2-7; D possibly corresponds to TRBD1 (6 bases). CDR1 and CDR2 from the germline V gene are MNHEY and SMNVEV (reference sequence). Trimming cost V 6 bases and J 2 bases, with 14 bases left between them. The CDR3 has 14 amino acids. The CDR3 coding sequence is TGTGCCAGCAGGGATAGGGGGTCAACCTACGAGCAGTACTTC. Residues: CASRDRGSTYEQYF.

Here the CDR3 reads CSAQIPRTGGADTQYF. The CDR3 nucleotides read TGCAGCGCCCAGATCCCCAGGACAGGGGGCGCGGATACGCAGTATTTT. J is TRBJ2-3 and V is TRBV29-1; 11 bases fit TRBD1. V was clipped by 7 bases and J by 6 bases; unmatched bases: 15. Germline V gene data show CDR1 as SQVTM and CDR2 as ANQGSEA. This CDR3 region has 16 residues.

The chain employs TRBV7-6 and TRBJ2-5; 7 positions match TRBD1. The CDR3 contains 15 residues. V dropped 2 bases and J dropped 1; count of bases not matched to a gene: 4. Germline lookup yields CDR1 SGHVS and CDR2 FNYEAQ. This chain's CDR3 is CASSLLDRVQETQYF. In nucleotides, the CDR3 is TGTGCCAGCAGCTTACTCGACAGGGTCCAAGAGACCCAGTACTTC.

This chain links TRBV21-1 with TRBJ2-7. TRBV21-1 is annotated as a pseudogene. The CDR3 totals 16 residues. The CDR3 nucleotides are TGTGCCAGCCCCTCCGAGGGGGGCATGGCGCGGTACGAGCAGTACTTC. It encodes CASPSEGGMARYEQYF.

The chain links TRBV27 to TRBJ2-1; D is possibly TRBD1 or TRBD2 (5 bases each). Germline-derived CDR1 and CDR2 are MNHEY and SMNVEV (reference sequence). This CDR3 has 18 residues. Trimming left V 6 bases short and J 0 bases short, with 21 bases between. CDR3: CASSPNFGTLSSYNEQFF. Here the CDR3 DNA reads TGTGCCAGCAGCCCCAATTTTGGGACCCTTAGCTCCTACAATGAGCAGTTCTTC.

J is TRBJ1-1 and V is TRBV29-1; a possible D gene is TRBD1 (5 bases). V lost 3 bases and J lost 3, with 11 bases in between. The CDR3 extends over 13 amino acids. Germline lookup yields CDR1 SQVTM and CDR2 ANQGSEA. The CDR3 sequence is CSVELRGYTEAFF. Written as DNA, the CDR3 is TGCAGCGTTGAGTTGCGGGGGTACACTGAAGCTTTCTTT.

The rearrangement uses TRBV11-3 and TRBJ2-3; 7 bases align to TRBD1. Germline loops: CDR1 SGHNT, CDR2 YENEEA. CDR3 length: 12 amino acids. V was pared by 5 bases and J by 7 bases, with 3 bases of the junction left unmatched. CDR3: CASSRDSHTQYF. The DNA of the CDR3 is TGTGCCAGCAGCAGGGACAGTCATACGCAGTATTTT.

In this sample, this clone turned up once. In nucleotides, the CDR3 is TGTGCCACGATAGCGGGGGACGGCAATGAGCAGTTCTTC. Translated: CATIAGDGNEQFF. The rearrangement links TRBV15 to TRBJ2-1, with 9 nucleotides matching TRBD2. CDR1 and CDR2 (germline): LNHNV, YYDKDF (reference sequence). Trimming took 9 bases from V and 6 from J; bases not matched to a gene: 6. The CDR3 covers 13 residues.

The V call is TRBV11-2, the J call TRBJ2-1; TRBD2 might be the D (5 bases). The CDR3 extends over 13 amino acids. The V end lost 1 base, the J end lost 12 bases, and 13 bases lay between the germline ends. Germline V CDR1 and CDR2: SGHAT, FQNNGV. CDR3 sequence reads: CASSLGNPEGQFF. The DNA for the CDR3 is TGTGCCAGCAGCTTAGGCAATCCCGAGGGGCAGTTCTTC.

The chain combines TRBV5-6 with TRBJ1-2, with D perhaps TRBD1 (6 bases). The CDR3 runs to 14 residues. V lost 0 bases to trimming and J lost 4 bases, with 10 bases between them. CDR1 and CDR2 from the germline V gene are SGHDT and YYEEEE. The CDR3 sequence is CASSLGQGSYGYTF. The CDR3, as DNA: TGTGCCAGCAGCTTGGGTCAGGGGAGCTATGGCTACACCTTC.